The text below deals with one T cell receptor beta chain. This sample is drawn from a study of control samples from healthy donors and cancer patients. Sequenced by immunoSEQ multiplex PCR; TCRdb stores in-frame clones only, minus some. The sample records roughly 120,000 clones, 85% to 90% being singletons. CDR1 is LGHDT and CDR2 is YNNKEL in the germline V gene (reference sequence). The CDR3 is made up of 15 amino acids. V lost 2 bases and J lost 6, with 15 bases in between. V and J are TRBV3-1 (or the pseudogene TRBV3-2) and TRBJ2-3; D could derive from TRBD1 or TRBD2 (5 bases each). The specimen was PBMCs. The clonotype was recovered from a woman aged 45-60 years with colorectal cancer. The CDR3 DNA reads TGTGCCAGCAGCCAATGGGTGGGACGCGGGGATACGCAGTATTTT. Translated, it gives CASSQWVGRGDTQYF.